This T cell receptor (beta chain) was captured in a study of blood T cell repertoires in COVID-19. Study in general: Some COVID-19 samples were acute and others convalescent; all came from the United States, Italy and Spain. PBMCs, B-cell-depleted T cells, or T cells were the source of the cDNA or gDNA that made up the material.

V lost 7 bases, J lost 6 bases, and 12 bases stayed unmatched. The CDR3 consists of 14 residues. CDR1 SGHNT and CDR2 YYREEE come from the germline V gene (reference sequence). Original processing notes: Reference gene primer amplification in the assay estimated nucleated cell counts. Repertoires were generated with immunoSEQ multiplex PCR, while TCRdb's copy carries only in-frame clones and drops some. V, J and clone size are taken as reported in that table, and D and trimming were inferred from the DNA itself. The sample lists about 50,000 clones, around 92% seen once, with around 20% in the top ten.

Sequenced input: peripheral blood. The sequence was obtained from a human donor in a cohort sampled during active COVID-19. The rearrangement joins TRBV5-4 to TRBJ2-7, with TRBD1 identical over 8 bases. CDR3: CASQWQGALGEQYF. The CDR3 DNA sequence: TGTGCCAGCCAGTGGCAGGGGGCGCTGGGCGAGCAGTACTTC.